This record covers a single TCR beta chain. Antigen unknown. These data are taken from a study of blood T cells in healthy people across ages. Study-level background: The template switching approach captured approximately one barcoded beta molecule for every two T cells. Points from the study as a whole: Among T cells, TCR beta diversity per million cells dropped roughly linearly as age rose. Donors of long life had a larger count of naive CD4+ cells and greater diversity than aged donors.

Using a J-beta primer mix together with a sample-barcoded 5' primer, a second PCR was run for about 7 to 12 cycles. A tag from a template-switch adaptor with 12 random nucleotides marked each cDNA molecule. MiXCR was run by TCRdb on the 5' RACE reads, yielding one entry per CDR3 protein. The sample lists some 1,800,000 distinct CDR3 sequences, about 39% seen once, with roughly 23% in the top ten. Germline CDR1 reads LNHDA; CDR2 reads SQIVND (reference sequence). V gave up 3 bases and J gave up 5 bases, with 10 bases separating them. This CDR3 is 13 amino acids long. This chain uses TRBV19 with TRBJ1-1; D is unresolved. The TCR was taken from a human donor in good health. Sequenced: blood. CDR3 protein: CASSIADRTEAFF. The CDR3 nucleotides are TGTGCCAGTAGTATCGCGGATCGGACTGAAGCTTTCTTT.